One sample yielded the 11 T cell receptor beta chains listed below, sequenced in a study of shared clonotypes between healthy human individuals (dated by TCRdb to between 2020 and 2021). CD8 naive samples were obtained by positive selection for CCR7 among CD45RO-negative cells, yielding a CD45RA+CCR7+ population from which TemRA cells were excluded. The method behind the library was the immunoSEQ multiplex PCR assay. TCRdb took over this immuneACCESS table, retaining in-frame rearrangements with V and J assigned. Such tables are incomplete; in checked studies, under half of the missing clones stem from an unresolved V gene, and the remainder is unexplained. The sample table lists roughly 770,000 clones, just over 95% of them with a count of one. The leading ten clones occupy less than 0.3% of the sample. Sequencing was done on a sample of naive CD8+ T cells sorted from blood. The label giving this sample's cell subset or site can be read as: CD45RA+CCR7+. The receptor set was obtained from a man in his thirties or forties in good health.

The rearrangement links TRBV5-1 to TRBJ2-3, with no clear D. The germline CDR1 and CDR2 sequences are SGHRS and YFSETQ. The CDR3 runs to 15 residues. Trimming removed 0 bases from V and 2 bases from J, with 10 bases in between. CDR3 in DNA: TGCGCCAGCAGCTTGGGGGATCGGGTCACAGATACGCAGTATTTT. The encoded protein is CASSLGDRVTDTQYF.

This chain links TRBV7-2 with TRBJ2-1, with TRBD2 identical over 12 bases. The V and J ends lost 8 bases and 6 bases, in that order; junction bases with no gene match: 5. The CDR3 consists of 14 residues. CDR1 and CDR2 (germline): SGHTA, FQGNSA. As DNA, the CDR3 is TGTGCCAGCTCGGCTAGCGGGAGGGCCAATGAGCAGTTCTTC. Amino acid sequence: CASSASGRANEQFF.

This sequence joins TRBV11-3 and TRBJ2-3; D not certain. The germline V and J ends were trimmed by 3 bases and 4 bases, with 11 bases remaining between them. Germline assignment: CDR1 SGHNT and CDR2 YENEEA. The CDR3 covers 14 residues. CDR3 amino acids: CASSLGGHPDTQYF. For the CDR3, the DNA is TGTGCCAGCAGCTTGGGCGGCCACCCAGATACGCAGTATTTT.

CDR3 loop: CASSPSGGQGTGELFF. In DNA form, the CDR3 reads TGTGCCAGCAGCCCATCAGGGGGCCAGGGGACCGGGGAGCTGTTTTTT. The gene calls are TRBV7-9 and TRBJ2-2, with 8 bases identical to TRBD1. Trimming removed 5 bases from V and 5 bases from J; junction bases left unmatched: 10. The CDR3 sequence is 16 residues long. CDR1 and CDR2 (germline): SEHNR, FQNEAQ (reference sequence).

This clone has only one observation. The J gene is TRBJ2-3, the V gene TRBV7-8; a possible D gene is TRBD1 (7 bases). V lost 5 bases, J lost 2 bases, and 17 bases lay in between. Germline V CDR1 and CDR2: SGHVS, FQNEAQ. The CDR3 is 16 amino acids. The CDR3 DNA reads TGTGCCAGCAGCGACAGGCGGGACAGAACCACAGATACGCAGTATTTT. This codes for CASSDRRDRTTDTQYF.

About this clone: This sample also contains other DNA sequences that code for the same CDR3. CDR3 bases: TGTGCCAGCAGCTTAGGACCGTCCTACGAGCAGTACTTC. The encoded protein is CASSLGPSYEQYF. The rearrangement joins TRBV11-2 to TRBJ2-7; no clear D. Germline values: CDR1 SGHAT, CDR2 FQNNGV. Trimming stripped 1 base from V and 1 base from J, with 5 bases between. The CDR3 consists of 13 residues.

V and J are TRBV7-9 and TRBJ2-7; D is possibly TRBD2 (6 bases). The germline V gene has CDR1 SEHNR and CDR2 FQNEAQ (reference sequence). V was cut by 4 bases and J by 2 bases, with 9 bases left in between. The CDR3 extends over 13 amino acids. The CDR3 DNA reads as TGTGCCAGCAGCTACGGAGGGACCTACGAGCAGTACTTC. Amino acid sequence: CASSYGGTYEQYF.

The chain recombines TRBV25-1 with TRBJ2-7; TRBD1 might be the D (5 bases). V was trimmed by 6 bases and J by 2 bases, leaving 11 bases between them. The CDR3 loop spans 13 amino acids. CDR1 is MGHDK, CDR2 SYGVNS, per germline. The CDR3, as DNA: TGTGCCAGCAGGCTTGGCAGGGCCTACGAGCAGTACTTC. Amino acid sequence: CASRLGRAYEQYF.

The rearrangement uses TRBV2 and TRBJ2-3; D unresolved. V was trimmed by 2 bases and J by 0 bases, leaving 12 bases between them. Germline loops: CDR1 SNHLY, CDR2 FYNNEI. This CDR3 is built from 16 residues. The CDR3 nucleotides are TGTGCCAGCAGTGAATGGCGGTCGCCTAGCACAGATACGCAGTATTTT. It translates to CASSEWRSPSTDTQYF.

Only one count was recorded for this clone. The CDR3 DNA sequence: TGTGCCAGCAGCTTAACCAGGGGCCGAGACTATGGCTACACCTTC. Its translation: CASSLTRGRDYGYTF. The J gene is TRBJ1-2, the V gene TRBV7-3; TRBD1 might be the D (6 bases). V lost 0 bases, J lost 3 bases, and 11 bases lay in between. The CDR3 contains 15 residues. Germline V gene sequence: CDR1 SGHTA, CDR2 FQGTGA.

This rearrangement joins TRBV5-4 to TRBJ2-7; TRBD2 matches at 7 bases. Germline CDR1 and CDR2: SGHNT and YYREEE (reference sequence). The CDR3 loop spans 17 amino acids. The V gene end was trimmed by 0 bases and the J gene end by 3 bases; junction bases not matched to a gene: 12. CDR3 bases: TGTGCCAGCAGCTTGGGGGACGGGGGAGCGGGGATCTACGAGCAGTACTTC. Its protein product is CASSLGDGGAGIYEQYF.